Listed below are T cell receptor beta chains from one sample, sequenced in a study of regulatory T cells in long-lasting Graves disease. TCRdb reprocessed the multiplex PCR reads via MiXCR and lists one record per CDR3 protein. This sample yields 680,000 or so distinct CDR3 sequences, of which 15% to 20% are seen a single time; more than 15% belongs to the top ten. This same sample was also part of a study on T cells in Graves' hyperthyroidism and ophthalmopathy.

Source: peripheral blood mononuclear cells (PBMCs), taken at new diagnosis, from a patient treated with antithyroid drugs. The receptors were gathered from a woman in her twenties or thirties with Graves disease. Each CDR3 is given with its conserved first and last residue. Some rows have no size entry. The others give once, few or many, or a class for an expanded clone.

>TRBV27|few|TRBJ2-5
CASKSFGVGVQETQYF
>TRBV6-1|few|TRBJ2-3
CASSDGGGTQYF
>TRBV19|few|TRBJ1-1
CASTGLDTEAFF
>TRBV10-3|many|TRBJ2-5
CATTTGTGKIETQYF
>TRBV10-3|many|TRBJ2-1
CAISESRGISYNEQFF
>TRBV12-3/TRBV12-4|.|TRBJ2-4
CASSDAGSNIQYF
>TRBV28|many|TRBJ2-6
CASTERYSGANVLTF
>TRBV3-1|few|TRBJ2-3
CASSQTGGGTDTQYF
>TRBV10-2|few|TRBJ1-1
CASRMEDSSNTEAFF
>TRBV28|.|TRBJ1-1
CASSPPGRALSEAFF
>TRBV24-1|many|TRBJ2-2
CATSDRRASYNTGELFF
>TRBV20-1|many|TRBJ2-5
CSARAHAGTGETQYF
>TRBV27|many|TRBJ1-2
CASSLRPWGSYYGYTF
>TRBV18|.|TRBJ1-1
CASSLNPLGNTEAFF
>TRBV18|.|TRBJ1-5
CASSPPGGELSNQPQHF
>TRBV28|many|TRBJ1-1
CASTIGGVWNTEAFF
>TRBV28|.|TRBJ1-5
CASSFNRGPQHF
>TRBV20-1|few|TRBJ1-1
CSARHDSQAFF
>TRBV5-6|once|TRBJ2-7
CASSFPEGGVSYEQYF
>TRBV19|.|TRBJ1-2
CASSTSVAKSRDWAYGYTF
>TRBV10-3|.|TRBJ1-5
CAISESRTKAGPLDQPQHF
>TRBV28|many|TRBJ1-1
CASSPGQGRTLAFF
>TRBV11-3|.|TRBJ2-2
CASSPIRYPNTGELFF
>TRBV7-2|many|TRBJ2-7
CASSPLSGRDSYEQYF
>TRBV6-1|few|TRBJ1-5
CASSVTGADQPQHF
>TRBV5-1|many|TRBJ2-1
CASSLRQGGNEQFF
>TRBV20-1|many|TRBJ1-4
CSARPRGALREKLFF
>TRBV28|.|TRBJ2-6
CASSLGRGSTGANVLTF
>TRBV9|few|TRBJ2-1
CASSADRSGSLDEQFF
>TRBV7-8|many|TRBJ1-2
CASSLGTGSVYGYTF
>TRBV6-2/TRBV6-3|few|TRBJ2-2
CASSYSLTVTRGELFF